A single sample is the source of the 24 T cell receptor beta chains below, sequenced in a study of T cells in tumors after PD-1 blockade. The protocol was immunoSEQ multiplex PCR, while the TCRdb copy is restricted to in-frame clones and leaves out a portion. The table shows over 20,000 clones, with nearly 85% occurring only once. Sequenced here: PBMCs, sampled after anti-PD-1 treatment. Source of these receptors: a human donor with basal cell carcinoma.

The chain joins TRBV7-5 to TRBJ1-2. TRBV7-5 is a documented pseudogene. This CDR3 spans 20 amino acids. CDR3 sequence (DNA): TGTGCCAGAAGCCAACCCCTTTCGGACCTACAAACTATCCCAGGATATGGCTACACCTTC. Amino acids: CARSQPLSDLQTIPGYGYTF.

The CDR3 sequence is CASSLGGLAGGFQETQYF. In DNA form, the CDR3 reads TGCGCCAGCAGCTTGGGAGGACTAGCGGGGGGGTTTCAAGAGACCCAGTACTTC. The chain employs TRBV5-1 and TRBJ2-5, with 15 bases fitting TRBD2. The CDR3 consists of 18 residues. V shed 0 bases and J 2 bases; nucleotides not matched to a gene: 5. The germline gives CDR1 SGHRS, CDR2 YFSETQ. The complete variable domain, with remaining parts taken from reference TRBV5-1 and TRBJ2-5, reads KAGVTQTPRYLIKTRGQQVTLSCSPISGHRSVSWYQQTPGQGLQFLFEYFSETQRNKGNFPGRFSGRQFSNSRSEMNVSTLELGDSALYLCASSLGGLAGGFQETQYFGPGTRLLVL.

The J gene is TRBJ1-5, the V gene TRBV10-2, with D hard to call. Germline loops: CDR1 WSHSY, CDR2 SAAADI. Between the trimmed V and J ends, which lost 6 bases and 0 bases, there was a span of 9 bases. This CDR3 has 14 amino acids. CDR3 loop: CASRDFVSNQPQHF. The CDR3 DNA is TGCGCCAGCAGGGACTTTGTTAGCAATCAGCCCCAGCATTTT.

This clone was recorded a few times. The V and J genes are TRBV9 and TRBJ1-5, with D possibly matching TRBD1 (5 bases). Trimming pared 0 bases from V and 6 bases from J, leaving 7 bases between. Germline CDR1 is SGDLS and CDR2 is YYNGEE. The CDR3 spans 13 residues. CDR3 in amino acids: CASSVGGTQPQHF. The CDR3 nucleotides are TGTGCCAGCAGCGTAGGGGGCACTCAGCCCCAGCATTTT.

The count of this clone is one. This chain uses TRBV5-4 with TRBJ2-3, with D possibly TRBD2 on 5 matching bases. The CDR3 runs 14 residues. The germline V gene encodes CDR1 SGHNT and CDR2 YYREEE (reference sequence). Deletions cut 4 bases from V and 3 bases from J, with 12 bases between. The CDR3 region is CASSPVGSTDTQYF. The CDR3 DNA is TGTGCCAGCAGCCCGGTTGGGAGTACAGATACGCAGTATTTT.

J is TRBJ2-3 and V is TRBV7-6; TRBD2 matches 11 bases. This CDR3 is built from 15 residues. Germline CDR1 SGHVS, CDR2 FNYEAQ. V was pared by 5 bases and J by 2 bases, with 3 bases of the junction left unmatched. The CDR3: CASSISGGATDTQYF. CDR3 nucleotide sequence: TGTGCCAGCAGCATTAGCGGGGGGGCCACAGATACGCAGTATTTT.

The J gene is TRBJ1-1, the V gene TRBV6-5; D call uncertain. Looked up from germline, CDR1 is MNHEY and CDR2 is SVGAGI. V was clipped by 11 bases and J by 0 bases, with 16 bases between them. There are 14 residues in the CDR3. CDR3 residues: CASMETNMNTEAFF. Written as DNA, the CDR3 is TGTGCCTCAATGGAGACAAACATGAACACTGAAGCTTTCTTT.

The CDR3: CASSTPGTGATEAFF. Here the CDR3 DNA reads TGCGCCAGCAGCACTCCTGGGACAGGGGCCACTGAAGCTTTCTTT. The J gene is TRBJ1-1, the V gene TRBV5-1, with 10 bases matching TRBD1. With 4 bases clipped from V and 4 bases from J, the junction kept 7 bases outside the gene matches. Per the germline V gene, CDR1 is SGHRS and CDR2 is YFSETQ. The CDR3 is 15 residues long.

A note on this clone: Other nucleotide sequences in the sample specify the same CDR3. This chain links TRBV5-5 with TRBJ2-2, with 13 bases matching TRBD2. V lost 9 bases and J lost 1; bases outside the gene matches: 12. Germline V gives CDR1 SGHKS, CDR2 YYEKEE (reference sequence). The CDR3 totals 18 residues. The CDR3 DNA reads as TGTGCCACCTCCCAAACTAGCGGGGGGGTAATGAACACCGGGGAGCTGTTTTTT. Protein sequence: CATSQTSGGVMNTGELFF.

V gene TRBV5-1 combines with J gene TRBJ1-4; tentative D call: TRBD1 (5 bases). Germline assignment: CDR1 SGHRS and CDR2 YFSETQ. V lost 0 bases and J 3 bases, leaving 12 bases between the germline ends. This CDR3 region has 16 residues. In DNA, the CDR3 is TGCGCCAGCAGCTTGGCAGGGAGGGGCGCTAATGAAAAACTGTTTTTT. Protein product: CASSLAGRGANEKLFF.

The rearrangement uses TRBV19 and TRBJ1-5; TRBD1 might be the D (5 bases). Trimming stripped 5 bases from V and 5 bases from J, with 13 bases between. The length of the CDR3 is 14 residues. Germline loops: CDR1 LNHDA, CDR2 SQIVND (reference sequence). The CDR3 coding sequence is TGTGCCAGTAGTCCGGGGCGGATCGATCAGCCCCAGCATTTT. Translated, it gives CASSPGRIDQPQHF. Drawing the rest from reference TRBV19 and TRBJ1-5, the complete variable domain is DGGITQSPKYLFRKEGQNVTLSCEQNLNHDAMYWYRQDPGQGLRLIYYSQIVNDFQKGDIAEGYSVSREKKESFPLTVTSAQKNPTAFYLCASSPGRIDQPQHFGDGTRLSIL.

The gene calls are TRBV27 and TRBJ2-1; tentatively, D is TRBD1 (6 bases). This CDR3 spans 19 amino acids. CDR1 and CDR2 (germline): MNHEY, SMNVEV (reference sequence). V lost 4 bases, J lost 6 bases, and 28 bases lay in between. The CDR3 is CASSWIPPDRPLTSNEQFF. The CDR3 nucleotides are TGTGCCAGCAGTTGGATCCCTCCAGACAGGCCACTAACAAGCAATGAGCAGTTCTTC.

CDR3 nucleotide sequence: TGTGCCAGCAGCTTTCGGAGCTCTGGAAACACCATATATTTT. As protein: CASSFRSSGNTIYF. This sequence joins TRBV7-9 and TRBJ1-3; D unresolved. This CDR3 comprises 14 residues. Germline CDR1 and CDR2: SEHNR and FQNEAQ (reference sequence). Trimming shortened V by 3 bases and J by 0 bases, and 6 bases separated the two germline ends.

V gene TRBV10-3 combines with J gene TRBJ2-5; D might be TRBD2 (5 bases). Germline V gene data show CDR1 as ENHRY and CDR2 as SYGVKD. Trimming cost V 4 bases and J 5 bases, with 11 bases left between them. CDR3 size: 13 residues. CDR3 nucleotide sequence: TGTGCCATCAGTGGGTCCGGGATGGAGACCCAGTACTTC. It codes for CAISGSGMETQYF.

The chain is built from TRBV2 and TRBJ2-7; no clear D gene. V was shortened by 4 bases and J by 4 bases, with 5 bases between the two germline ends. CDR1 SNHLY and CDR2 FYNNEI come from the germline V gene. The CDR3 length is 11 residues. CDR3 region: CASSGIYEQYF. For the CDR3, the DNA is TGTGCCAGCAGTGGAATTTACGAGCAGTACTTC.

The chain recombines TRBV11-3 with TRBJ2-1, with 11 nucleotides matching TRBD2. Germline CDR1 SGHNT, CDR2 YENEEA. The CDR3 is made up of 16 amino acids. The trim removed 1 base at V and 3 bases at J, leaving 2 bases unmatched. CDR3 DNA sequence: TGTGCCAGCAGCTTAGTTACTAGCGGGGGCTACAATGAGCAGTTCTTC. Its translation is CASSLVTSGGYNEQFF.

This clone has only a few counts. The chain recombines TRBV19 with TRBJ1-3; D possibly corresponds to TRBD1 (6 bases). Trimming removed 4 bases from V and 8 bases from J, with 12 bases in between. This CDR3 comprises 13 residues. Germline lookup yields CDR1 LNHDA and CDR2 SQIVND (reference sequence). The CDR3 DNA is TGTGCCAGTAGTAATCCAGGGGCGCACACCATATATTTT. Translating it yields CASSNPGAHTIYF.

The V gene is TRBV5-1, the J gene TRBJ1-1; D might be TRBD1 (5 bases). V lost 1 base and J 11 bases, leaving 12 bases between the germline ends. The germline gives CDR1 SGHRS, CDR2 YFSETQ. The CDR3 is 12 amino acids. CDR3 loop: CASSLRGVLAFF. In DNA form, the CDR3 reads TGCGCCAGCAGCTTGCGGGGGGTACTGGCTTTCTTT.

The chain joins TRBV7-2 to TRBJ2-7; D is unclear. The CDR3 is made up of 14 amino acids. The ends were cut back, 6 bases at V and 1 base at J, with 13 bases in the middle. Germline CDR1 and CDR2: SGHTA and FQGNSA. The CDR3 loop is CASRPPERSYEQYF. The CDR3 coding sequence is TGTGCCAGCAGACCCCCAGAGCGTTCCTACGAGCAGTACTTC.

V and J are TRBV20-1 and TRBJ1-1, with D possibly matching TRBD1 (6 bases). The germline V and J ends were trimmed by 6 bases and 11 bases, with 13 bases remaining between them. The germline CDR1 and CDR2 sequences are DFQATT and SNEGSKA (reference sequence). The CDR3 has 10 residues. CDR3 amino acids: CSAPGQYAFF. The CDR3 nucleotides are TGCAGTGCACCTGGACAGTACGCTTTCTTT.

The CDR3 nucleotides are TGTGCCAGCAGCCAGGACAGGGCTGGAACTGAAGCTTTCTTT. It encodes CASSQDRAGTEAFF. The chain has TRBV7-9 and TRBJ1-1; TRBD1 matches 8 bases. J lost 5 bases, V lost 5 bases, and 7 bases had no gene match. Germline V gene data show CDR1 as SEHNR and CDR2 as FQNEAQ (reference sequence). The CDR3 sequence is 14 residues long.

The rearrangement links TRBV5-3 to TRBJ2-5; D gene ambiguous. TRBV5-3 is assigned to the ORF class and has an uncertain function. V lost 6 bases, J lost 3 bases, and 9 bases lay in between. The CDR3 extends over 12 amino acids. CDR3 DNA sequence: TGTGCCAGAACCAAAACCGAAGAGACCCAGTACTTC. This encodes CARTKTEETQYF.

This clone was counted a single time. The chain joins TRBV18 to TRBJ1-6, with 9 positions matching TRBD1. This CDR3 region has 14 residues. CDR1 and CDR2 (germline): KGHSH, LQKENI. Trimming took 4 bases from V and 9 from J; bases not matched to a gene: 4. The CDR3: CASSRDREGSPLHF. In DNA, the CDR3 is TGTGCCAGCTCACGGGACAGGGAGGGTTCACCCCTCCACTTT. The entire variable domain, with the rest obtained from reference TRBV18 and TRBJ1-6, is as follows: NAGVMQNPRHLVRRRGQEARLRCSPMKGHSHVYWYRQLPEEGLKFMVYLQKENIIDESGMPKERFSAEFPKEGPSILRIQQVVRGDSAAYFCASSRDREGSPLHFGNGTRLTVT.

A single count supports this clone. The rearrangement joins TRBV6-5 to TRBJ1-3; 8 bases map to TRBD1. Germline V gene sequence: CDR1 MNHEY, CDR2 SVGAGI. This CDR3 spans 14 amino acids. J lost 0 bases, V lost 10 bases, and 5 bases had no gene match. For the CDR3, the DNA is TGTGCCACCCTACAGGGGGGCTCTGGAAACACCATATATTTT. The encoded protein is CATLQGGSGNTIYF.